This T cell receptor (beta chain) was captured in a study of blood T cells in healthy people across ages. Together with a sample-barcoded 5' primer, a J-beta primer mix was included in a second PCR lasting 7 to 11 cycles. MiXCR, run by TCRdb on the 5' RACE reads, gives a single entry per CDR3 protein. This sample has about 1.4 million distinct CDR3 sequences; around 59% occur once, and the top ten carry approximately 7%. With 2 bases removed from V and 2 bases from J, the gap between germline ends came to 12 bases. This CDR3 is 15 amino acids long. From germline, CDR1 is SEHNR and CDR2 FQNEAQ (reference sequence). Concerning this clonotype: What it recognizes is unknown.

The study's findings and limits: Estimates based on one million T cells were treated as lower bounds. Reliance upon unsorted PBMCs precluded definitive naive versus antigen-experienced comparison.

The gene calls are TRBV7-9 and TRBJ1-2; D remains unclear. The sequenced material came from blood. The receptor comes from a man in his late teens or twenties in good health. The CDR3 loop is CASSLTSGSNYGYTF. The CDR3 DNA follows: TGTGCCAGCAGCTTAACCTCCGGGTCCAACTATGGCTACACCTTC.